This TCR beta chain is from a study of blood T cell repertoires in COVID-19. Study information: Sites across the United States, Italy and Spain contributed samples from acute and convalescent COVID-19.

Assignment of participants to cohorts was predicated upon participant-reported clinical history. In the 2 weeks before study entry, exposed participants met a COVID-19 case, which was PCR-confirmed or clinician-diagnosed. Libraries were prepared by immunoSEQ multiplex PCR; TCRdb keeps only in-frame clonotypes and omits some of them. Of 50,000 to 70,000 clones detected, about 66% appear once; the ten largest clones hold 51%. Sequencing input: PBMCs or T cells enriched from blood (not recorded which). The TCR originated in a woman in her sixties or seventies who had been exposed to COVID-19.

The chain's CDR3 is CASTPNRGGEKLFF. DNA of the CDR3: TGTGCCAGCACCCCGAACAGGGGCGGGGAAAAACTGTTTTTT. V gene TRBV28 combines with J gene TRBJ1-4; TRBD1 aligns across 7 bases. With V trimmed by 7 bases and J by 8 bases, 10 bases remained unmatched. The CDR3 has 14 amino acids. Looked up from germline, CDR1 is MDHEN and CDR2 is SYDVKM.